This T cell receptor (beta chain) was observed in a study of T cell repertoires in aging, cancer and after chemotherapy. Across the study: Patients with glioblastoma brain tumors were sampled before and after temozolomide-based therapy. About 9.1 million TCR reads were in the whole dataset.

CDR3 length: 13 residues. In germline, CDR1 is MNHNS, CDR2 SASEGT. V was shortened by 4 bases and J by 2 bases, with 8 bases between the two germline ends. A mixed TRB-A/B primer pool amplified rearranged TRB by multiplex touch-down PCR. TCRdb recomputed calls from the multiplex PCR reads with MiXCR, one row per CDR3 protein. Of 400 to 550 distinct CDR3 sequences listed, 35% to 40% are singletons. Peripheral blood genomic DNA, not sorted cells or RNA, was the template. In the case of this clonotype: Its antigen remains unknown.

Notes on the study in general: These repertoire data do not allow conclusions about immunological memory after chemotherapy. Across the chemotherapy interval, each cancer cohort showed higher median generation probability, suggesting thymic rebound.

Source material: blood. The chain employs TRBV6-1 and TRBJ1-1, with no clear D. The TCR originated in a human donor with a solid tumor. The DNA for the CDR3 is TGTGCCAGCAGTGGATGGAGTAACACTGAAGCTTTCTTT. Its protein product is CASSGWSNTEAFF.